This T cell receptor (beta chain) was observed in a study of T cells in Graves' hyperthyroidism and ophthalmopathy. The overall study: Prior to any treatment, at the point of initial diagnosis, peripheral blood was collected.

General study findings and limits: Classification by a 13 V-J model distinguished ophthalmopathy from stable hyperthyroidism.

Notes on this clonotype: Antigen unknown.

Participants, patients aged 18 to 65, had newly diagnosed hyperthyroidism with a duration under 2 months. CDR1 is MDHEN and CDR2 is SYDVKM in the germline V gene. The germline V and J ends were trimmed by 5 bases and 1 base, with 14 bases remaining between them. This CDR3 comprises 15 residues. Authors of the study amplified TCR beta CDR3 regions from RNA transcripts. When the TCR CDR3 underwent first-round RT-PCR, the HTBI primer set was used. TCRdb passed the multiplex PCR reads through MiXCR, listing each CDR3 protein once. The table lists about 420,000 distinct CDR3 sequences, roughly an eighth of them singletons, with 5.3% in the top ten.

Sequencing was done on a sample of blood. The chain joins TRBV28 to TRBJ1-1; unclear D gene. This TCR came from a woman aged 18-29 years with Graves' hyperthyroidism. CDR3 region: CASSHHGAPNTEAFF. The CDR3 coding sequence is TGTGCCAGCAGTCACCACGGAGCTCCGAACACTGAAGCTTTCTTT. The full variable domain, in which reference TRBV28 and TRBJ1-1 provide the parts outside the CDR3, is DVKVTQSSRYLVKRTGEKVFLECVQDMDHENMFWYRQDPGLGLRLIYFSYDVKMKEKGDIPEGYSVSREKKERFSLILESASTNQTSMYLCASSHHGAPNTEAFFGQGTRLTVV.